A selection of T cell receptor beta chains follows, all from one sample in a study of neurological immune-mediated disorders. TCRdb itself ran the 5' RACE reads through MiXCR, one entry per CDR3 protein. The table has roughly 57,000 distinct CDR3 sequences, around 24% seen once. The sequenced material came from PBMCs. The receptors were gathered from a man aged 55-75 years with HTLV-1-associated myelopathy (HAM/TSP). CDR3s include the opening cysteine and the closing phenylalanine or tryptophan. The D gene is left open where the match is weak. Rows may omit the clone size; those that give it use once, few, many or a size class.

TGTGCCGCTCGGCGGGAATCGAACACCGGGGAGCTGTTTTTT,CAARRESNTGELFF,TRBJ2-2,TRBV11-3,-,many
TGCAGTGCCGTTAGGCCGGGAGGGCCTGTCGAGCAGTACTTC,CSAVRPGGPVEQYF,TRBJ2-7,TRBV20-1,TRBD2,many
TGCAGCGCGCCCACGGGCCCTTACAATGAGCAGTTCTTC,CSAPTGPYNEQFF,TRBJ2-1,TRBV29-1,-,many
TGTGCCAGCAGAGCAGGGGATGCGAACACTGAAGCTTTCTTT,CASRAGDANTEAFF,TRBJ1-1,TRBV12-3/TRBV12-4,-,-
TGTGCCAGCAGCCCCAGCGGAGGGTCGGGCACCGGGGAGCTGTTTTTT,CASSPSGGSGTGELFF,TRBJ2-2,TRBV3-1,-,many
TGCGCCAGCAGCTGGGGCCAGACCTCCGGGGCCGTCTGGGAGCAGTACTTC,CASSWGQTSGAVWEQYF,TRBJ2-7,TRBV5-1,-,many
TGTGCCAGCAGCTTAGCGTTGTCTAGCGGAAACAATGAGCAGTTCTTC,CASSLALSSGNNEQFF,TRBJ2-1,TRBV7-2,TRBD2,many
TGCAGTGCTAGATTAGGACGGTTCGGGGAGCTGTTTTTT,CSARLGRFGELFF,TRBJ2-2,TRBV20-1,-,many
TGTGCCAGCAGTCTTTTTACCGGAAACACCATATATTTT,CASSLFTGNTIYF,TRBJ1-3,TRBV12-3/TRBV12-4,-,many
TGTGCCAGCAGCTACACGGCCGCTAACTATGGCTACACCTTC,CASSYTAANYGYTF,TRBJ1-2,TRBV7-9,-,-
TGCGCCAGCAGCCAGGAGGGGGCAGGGTTCGATGAGCAGTTCTTC,CASSQEGAGFDEQFF,TRBJ2-1,TRBV4-1,-,-
TGCGCCAGCAGCTCAGCGACAGGGGGGAGCACTGAAGCTTTCTTT,CASSSATGGSTEAFF,TRBJ1-1,TRBV5-1,TRBD1,many
TGCGCCAGCAGCACCGGACAGGGGGATCAGCCCCAGCATTTT,CASSTGQGDQPQHF,TRBJ1-5,TRBV5-1,TRBD1,-